This T cell receptor beta chain was captured by sequencing in a study of cytomegalovirus exposure and HLA in healthy donors. CDR1 and CDR2 (germline): SGHNT, YYREEE (reference sequence). The CDR3 extends over 18 amino acids. Germline trimming cut 4 bases from V and 6 bases from J; bases unmatched to any gene: 18. The study's findings and limits: The majority of CMV-associated TCR beta chains were reported as apparently HLA-restricted in a later analysis.

Comment on this clone: Its antigen is unknown.

Primers for the PCR totalled 60 Vbeta and 13 Jbeta. The data were produced by immunoSEQ multiplex PCR, yet TCRdb's version contains in-frame clones alone and is incomplete. The sample includes 170,000 or so clones, roughly 80% of them seen just once. Specimen: PBMCs. The origin of this receptor is a woman aged 50 to 60 in good health and CMV-seropositive. The rearrangement links TRBV5-4 to TRBJ2-5, with 10 bases identical to TRBD1. CDR3 region: CASSPWDRGISPGKTQYF. CDR3 coding DNA: TGTGCCAGCAGCCCTTGGGACAGGGGAATTTCTCCGGGAAAGACCCAGTACTTC.